The entry below describes one T cell receptor beta chain. In its sample, this clonotype was seen many times. No antigen is known for it. Base qualities are not recorded, but no much larger clone differs from it by a single base. The data were taken from a study of early T cells in non-severe SARS-CoV-2 infection (dated by TCRdb to about 2021). About the study as a whole: Because TCR sequencing relied on bulk RNA taken from unsorted whole blood, pairing of alpha and beta chains was not possible. What the authors observed across the whole study: VDJdb matching was skewed toward anti-spike CD8 responses and likely underestimated virus-specific expansions by missing private and CD4 specificities.

The junction carries 3 bases between V and J, which are trimmed by 6 bases and 1 base respectively. CDR1 SQVTM and CDR2 ANQGSEA are derived from the germline V gene. From its cysteine to its phenylalanine, the CDR3 spans 10 amino acids. Solely the CDR3 DNA is kept, with 30 bases framed from the first base. The study was a case-control design nested within a healthcare worker cohort in London, UK, with weekly nasopharyngeal swab PCR tests and blood sampling. Between 23 and 31 March 2020, the week of the UK lockdown, healthcare workers were enrolled and then followed up weekly for as long as 16 weeks. The library was built by means of 5' RACE. Sequencer: NextSeq 500. The TCR library protocol attached unique molecular identifiers to individual cDNA molecules to correct for sequencing error and PCR bias. Both TCR alpha and beta chains were sequenced, and tight co-correlation was observed between alpha and beta sequence abundances in each sample. As for how the authors treated the data: Decombinator V4 was used to perform V gene, J gene and CDR3 annotation of TCR sequences. Expanded TCRs were defined as changing significantly between any two time points under a Poisson model with p below 0.0001. Abundances of TCRs were expressed as counts per million after normalisation to the total number of TCRs sequenced in each sample. TRAV1-2 paired with TRAJ12, TRAJ20 or TRAJ33 defined MAIT TCRs, while TRAV10 paired with TRAJ18 defined iNKT TCRs. VDJdb, accessed on 1 November 2021, was searched for TCRs annotated for CMV, EBV and SARS-CoV-2, and TCRs annotated for more than one antigen were excluded. The public reads were reanalyzed by TCRdb: fastp trimming at Q25, MiXCR alignment, in-frame beta chains only. Rows merge per CDR3 protein into single entries with the most common DNA and genes. None of the V and J calls come from the authors' own analysis; TCRdb made them. In this sample the table shows over 55,000 distinct CDR3 sequences, approximately 12% of which occur a single time. In total, the top ten clones hold 1.3% of the sample.

The sequence derives from an adult who was a healthcare worker with PCR-confirmed SARS-CoV-2 infection or an uninfected control (not recorded which). This chain is built from TRBV29-1 and TRBJ1-1, with the identity of the D gene unclear. The sample taken for sequencing was whole blood. The sequenced DNA is TGCAGCGTGGGGAACACTGAAGCTTTCTTT. Its translation is CSVGNTEAFF.